This TCR beta chain is drawn from a study of early T cells in non-severe SARS-CoV-2 infection. Note on this clonotype: Antigen: not known.

General observations from the study: Anti-spike CD8 responses were favored by VDJdb matching, which missed private and CD4 specificities.

Each single cDNA molecule received a unique molecular identifier. TCRdb fed the 5' RACE reads into MiXCR, producing one record per CDR3 protein. The data contain about 49,000 distinct CDR3 sequences, around 6.5% of them singletons. Germline V gene data show CDR1 as LGHNT and CDR2 as FRNRAP. The CDR3 covers 16 residues. V gave up 8 bases and J gave up 5 bases; unmatched junction bases: 14. This TCR was recovered from an adult who was a healthcare worker with PCR-confirmed SARS-CoV-2 infection or an uninfected control (not recorded which). The chain carries TRBV12-5 and TRBJ2-2, with 7 bases matching TRBD2. The sequencing used whole blood, collected at baseline. In DNA form, the CDR3 reads TGTGCTAGTACCCCGGGGAGGGATGATGGAACCGGGGAGCTGTTTTTT. It encodes CASTPGRDDGTGELFF.